The present TCR beta chain was sequenced within a study of CD8 T cells in ankylosing spondylitis. This clonotype was counted many times. TCRdb used MiXCR to reprocess the 5' RACE reads, holding one entry per CDR3 protein. Of approximately 190,000 distinct CDR3 sequences listed, 10% to 15% were seen once; the top ten hold approximately 11%. The sequence was obtained from a female donor with ankylosing spondylitis or in good health (not recorded which). The sample taken for sequencing was blood, either unsorted or a sorted T cell fraction (not recorded which).

The CDR3 loop reads CASSRDRLAPYEQYF. The CDR3 nucleotides are TGCGCCAGCAGCCGCGACCGACTAGCTCCGTACGAGCAGTACTTC. The chain recombines TRBV4-3 with TRBJ2-7, with 7 bases identical to TRBD2. J lost 4 bases, V lost 4 bases, and 10 bases had no gene match. The length of the CDR3 is 15 residues. Germline V gene lookup returns CDR1 LGHNA and CDR2 YSLEER.